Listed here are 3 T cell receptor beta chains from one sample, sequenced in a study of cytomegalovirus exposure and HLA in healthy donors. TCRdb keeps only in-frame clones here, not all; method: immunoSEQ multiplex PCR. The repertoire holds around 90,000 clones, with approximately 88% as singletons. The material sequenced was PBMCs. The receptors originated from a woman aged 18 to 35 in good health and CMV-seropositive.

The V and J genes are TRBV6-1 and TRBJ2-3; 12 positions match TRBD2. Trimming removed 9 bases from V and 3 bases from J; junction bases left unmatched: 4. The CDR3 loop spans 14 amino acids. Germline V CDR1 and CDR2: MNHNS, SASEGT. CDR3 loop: CASLAGGQTDTQYF. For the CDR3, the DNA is TGTGCCAGTCTAGCGGGGGGGCAGACAGATACGCAGTATTTT.

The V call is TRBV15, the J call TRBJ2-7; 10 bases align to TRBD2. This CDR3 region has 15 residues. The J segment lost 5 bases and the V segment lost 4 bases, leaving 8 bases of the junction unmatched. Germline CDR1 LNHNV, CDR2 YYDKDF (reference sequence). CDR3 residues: CATSTRTSGSNEQYF. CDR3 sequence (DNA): TGTGCCACCAGCACTAGGACTAGCGGTTCTAACGAGCAGTACTTC.

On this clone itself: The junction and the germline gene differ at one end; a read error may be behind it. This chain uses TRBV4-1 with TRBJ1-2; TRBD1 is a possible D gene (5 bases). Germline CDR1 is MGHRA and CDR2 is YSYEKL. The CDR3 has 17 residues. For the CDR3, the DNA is TGCGCCAGCACCCAAGGCCGGGGGGGAGGGACTAACTATGGCTACACCTTC. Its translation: CASTQGRGGGTNYGYTF.